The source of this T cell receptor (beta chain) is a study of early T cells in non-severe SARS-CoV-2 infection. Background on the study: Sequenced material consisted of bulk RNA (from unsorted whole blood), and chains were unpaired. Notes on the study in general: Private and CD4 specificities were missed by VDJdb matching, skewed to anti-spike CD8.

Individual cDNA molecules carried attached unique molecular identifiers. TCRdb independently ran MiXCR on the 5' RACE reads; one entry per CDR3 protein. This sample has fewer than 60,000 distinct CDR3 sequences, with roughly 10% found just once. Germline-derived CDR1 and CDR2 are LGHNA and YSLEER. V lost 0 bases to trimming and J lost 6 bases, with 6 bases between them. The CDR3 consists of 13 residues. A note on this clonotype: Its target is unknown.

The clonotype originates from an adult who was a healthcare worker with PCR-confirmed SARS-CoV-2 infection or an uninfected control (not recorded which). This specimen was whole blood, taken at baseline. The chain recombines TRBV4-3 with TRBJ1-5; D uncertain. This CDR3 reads CASSQDHSQPQHF. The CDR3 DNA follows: TGCGCCAGCAGCCAAGATCATAGTCAGCCCCAGCATTTT.